The T cell receptor beta chain under discussion was sequenced for a study of blood T cells in healthy people across ages. About the research overall: In model experiments, template switching was able to capture about one barcoded beta molecule for every two T cells that were present.

This clonotype has only a few counts. Antigen unknown. Study-level findings and limits: PBMC samples, being unsorted, prevented any conclusive comparison of naive and antigen-experienced cells. Considered underestimates were the diversity estimates obtained from one million T cells.

Through a sample-barcoded 5' primer and a J-beta primer mix, a second PCR was run for about 6 to 12 cycles. TCRdb analysed the 5' RACE reads with MiXCR anew, one entry per CDR3 protein. The table includes fewer than 1.5 million distinct CDR3 sequences, 42% detected once. All donors came from Russia, were Caucasian and healthy, and spanned ages roughly 6 to 100. V lost 0 bases and J lost 1; bases outside the gene matches: 3. The CDR3 length is 15 residues. CDR1 and CDR2 (germline): MNHEY, SVGAGI. V is TRBV6-5 and J is TRBJ2-7; 7 bases match TRBD1. Input material: blood. The TCR was taken from a woman younger than 30 in good health. The CDR3 loop reads CASSYSYRGSYEQYF. The CDR3 DNA follows: TGTGCCAGCAGTTACTCGTACAGGGGATCCTACGAGCAGTACTTC.